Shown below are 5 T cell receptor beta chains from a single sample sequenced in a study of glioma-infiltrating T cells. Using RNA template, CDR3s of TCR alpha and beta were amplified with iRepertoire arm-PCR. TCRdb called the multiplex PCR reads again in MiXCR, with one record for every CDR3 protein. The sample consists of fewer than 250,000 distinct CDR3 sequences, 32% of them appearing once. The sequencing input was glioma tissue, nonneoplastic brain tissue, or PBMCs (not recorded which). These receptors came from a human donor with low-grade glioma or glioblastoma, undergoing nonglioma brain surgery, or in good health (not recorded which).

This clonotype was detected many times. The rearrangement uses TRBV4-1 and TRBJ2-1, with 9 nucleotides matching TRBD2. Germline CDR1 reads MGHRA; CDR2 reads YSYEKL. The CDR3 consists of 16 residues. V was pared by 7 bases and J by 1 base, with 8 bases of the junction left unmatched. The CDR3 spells CASTVSGRLSYNEQFF. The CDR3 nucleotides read TGCGCCAGCACCGTTAGCGGGAGACTATCCTACAATGAGCAGTTCTTC.

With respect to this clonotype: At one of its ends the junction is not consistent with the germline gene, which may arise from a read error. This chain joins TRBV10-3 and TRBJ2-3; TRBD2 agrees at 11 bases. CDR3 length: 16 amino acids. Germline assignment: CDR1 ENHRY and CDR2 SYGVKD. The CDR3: CAISEITSGSTDKQYF. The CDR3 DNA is TGTGCCATCAGTGAGATAACTAGCGGGAGCACAGATAAGCAGTATTTT.

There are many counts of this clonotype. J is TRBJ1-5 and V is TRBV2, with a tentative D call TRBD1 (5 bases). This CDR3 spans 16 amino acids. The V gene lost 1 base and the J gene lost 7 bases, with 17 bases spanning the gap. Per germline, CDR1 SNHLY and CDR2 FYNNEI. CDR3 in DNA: TGTGCCAGCAGTGAAGGGAGGCATAAGGGGTTACAGCCCCAGCATTTT. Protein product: CASSEGRHKGLQPQHF.

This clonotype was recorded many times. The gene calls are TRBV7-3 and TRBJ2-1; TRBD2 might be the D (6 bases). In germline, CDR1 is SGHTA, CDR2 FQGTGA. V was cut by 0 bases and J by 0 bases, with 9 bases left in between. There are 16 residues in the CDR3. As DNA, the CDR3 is TGTGCCAGCAGCTTAACGCGGGATAGCTCCTACAATGAGCAGTTCTTC. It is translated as CASSLTRDSSYNEQFF.

The CDR3 reads CASSLKTEETQYF. CDR3 DNA: TGTGCCAGCAGCTTAAAAACAGAAGAGACCCAGTACTTC. The J gene is TRBJ2-5, the V gene TRBV7-9; D remains unclear. V lost 2 bases to trimming and J lost 3 bases, with 7 bases between them. From germline, CDR1 is SEHNR and CDR2 FQNEAQ (reference sequence). This CDR3 is built from 13 residues.